The next 21 T cell receptor beta chains were all read from a single sample in a study of T cell clonotyping in hematopoietic cell transplantation. Some clones are missing from TCRdb's copy, which holds only in-frame ones; the method was immunoSEQ multiplex PCR. Of 10,000 to 14,000 clones in the sample, 80% to 90% are singletons; the top ten hold more than 15%. Sequences were derived from PBMCs, sampled 100 days after allogeneic stem cell transplant. Receptors originate from a female patient between 55 and 75 years old who had an allogeneic stem cell transplant from an unrelated donor, so the T cells may come from the graft donor. Some clones in this sample may be carry-over from other donors' samples.

Here the CDR3 DNA reads TGTGCCAGCAGCTTAGACCGGGGGAAGGTCCAAGAAGCTTTCTTT. Translating it yields CASSLDRGKVQEAFF. This chain links TRBV11-1 with TRBJ1-1, with D possibly TRBD1 on 5 matching bases. Per the germline V gene, CDR1 is SGHAT and CDR2 is FQDESV (reference sequence). CDR3 length: 15 residues. Trimming took 1 base from V and 8 from J, leaving 17 bases between them.

This clone has only one observation. The chain recombines TRBV6-6 with TRBJ2-2; unclear D gene. The V gene's germline CDR1 is MNHNY and CDR2 SVGAGI (reference sequence). The CDR3 is 14 residues long. V shed 7 bases and J shed 4 bases, with 13 bases lying between them. This chain's CDR3 is CASIYAQSTGELFF. CDR3 DNA sequence: TGTGCCAGCATCTACGCACAGAGCACCGGGGAGCTGTTTTTT.

The rearrangement links TRBV14 to TRBJ1-2; D is unclear. The V and J ends lost 0 bases and 4 bases respectively, with 0 bases between them. This CDR3 spans 11 amino acids. Germline V lookup: CDR1 SGHDN, CDR2 FVKESK. CDR3 coding DNA: TGTGCCAGCAGCCAAGACTATGGCTACACCTTC. This gives the protein CASSQDYGYTF.

The chain is built from TRBV19 and TRBJ2-1; D might be TRBD2 (7 bases). The CDR3 covers 12 residues. Germline assignment: CDR1 LNHDA and CDR2 SQIVND (reference sequence). The V end was cut by 10 bases, the J end by 4 bases, with 11 bases between. In DNA form, the CDR3 reads TGTGCCACCCGGGGGGCTTACAATGAGCAGTTCTTC. This sequence encodes CATRGAYNEQFF.

This clone was seen only once. The gene calls are TRBV6-5 and TRBJ1-1; unclear D gene. Germline values: CDR1 MNHEY, CDR2 SVGAGI. The CDR3 is 15 residues long. Trimming took 8 bases from V and 2 from J, leaving 18 bases between them. CDR3 protein: CASGLVKQRNTEAFF. The DNA of the CDR3 is TGTGCCAGCGGCTTAGTTAAACAGCGCAACACTGAAGCTTTCTTT.

This clone was seen only once. This chain joins TRBV27 and TRBJ2-2, with D perhaps TRBD2 (6 bases). The CDR3 covers 13 residues. V lost 6 bases and J lost 5, with 10 bases in between. The V gene's germline CDR1 is MNHEY and CDR2 SMNVEV (reference sequence). The CDR3 spells CASRFSGTGELFF. Written as DNA, the CDR3 is TGTGCCAGCAGGTTTAGCGGAACCGGGGAGCTGTTTTTT.

This clone was picked up one time. The chain recombines TRBV11-2 with TRBJ2-7; no reliable D call. CDR3 length: 11 amino acids. Germline loops: CDR1 SGHAT, CDR2 FQNNGV. The V gene lost 4 bases and the J gene lost 0 bases, with 1 base spanning the gap. The CDR3 here is CASSYSYEQYF. The CDR3 region has the DNA TGTGCCAGCAGCTACTCCTACGAGCAGTACTTC.

V gene TRBV7-9 combines with J gene TRBJ2-7; possible D gene TRBD1, 6 bases. V was shortened by 5 bases and J by 0 bases, with 20 bases between the two germline ends. The CDR3 has 17 residues. Germline V gives CDR1 SEHNR, CDR2 FQNEAQ (reference sequence). CDR3 sequence (DNA): TGTGCCAGCAGCGGACCAGGGGTTCTTCAGAGCTCCTACGAGCAGTACTTC. This sequence encodes CASSGPGVLQSSYEQYF.

This chain joins TRBV27 and TRBJ2-3; 7 nucleotides match TRBD2. J lost 6 bases, V lost 5 bases, and 14 bases had no gene match. CDR1 MNHEY and CDR2 SMNVEV come from the germline V gene (reference sequence). CDR3 length equals 16 residues. As DNA, the CDR3 is TGTGCCAGCAGTCTCCTGGGGGGAGGGCGAGCGGATACGCAGTATTTT. Translation gives CASSLLGGGRADTQYF.

This chain uses TRBV11-3 with TRBJ2-1; 7 nucleotides align to TRBD1. The germline gives CDR1 SGHNT, CDR2 YENEEA. The CDR3 runs to 14 residues. Trimming took 3 bases from V and 4 from J; bases not matched to a gene: 3. The CDR3: CASSLGDSYNEQFF. The CDR3 bases are TGTGCCAGCAGCTTGGGGGACAGTTACAATGAGCAGTTCTTC.

The chain employs TRBV7-9 and TRBJ1-5; possible D gene TRBD1, 5 bases. V shed 5 bases and J shed 4 bases, with 15 bases lying between them. Germline V gene data show CDR1 as SEHNR and CDR2 as FQNEAQ (reference sequence). This CDR3 has 15 amino acids. The CDR3 sequence: CASSLGAGRNQPQHF. The CDR3 coding sequence is TGTGCCAGCAGCCTGGGAGCAGGGAGGAATCAGCCCCAGCATTTT.

The chain combines TRBV2 with TRBJ2-7; D call uncertain. V lost 0 bases and J 6 bases, leaving 3 bases between the germline ends. There are 11 residues in the CDR3. CDR1 is SNHLY, CDR2 FYNNEI, per germline. The CDR3 protein is CASSEAPEQYF. The CDR3 bases are TGTGCCAGCAGTGAAGCGCCCGAGCAGTACTTC.

This chain uses TRBV9 with TRBJ2-2; D may be TRBD1 (6 bases). The CDR3 runs to 15 residues. Germline V gene data show CDR1 as SGDLS and CDR2 as YYNGEE. V was shortened by 3 bases and J by 0 bases, with 9 bases between the two germline ends. The CDR3 protein is CASSADRPNTGELFF. The CDR3 DNA follows: TGTGCCAGCAGCGCGGACAGACCGAACACCGGGGAGCTGTTTTTT.

This sequence joins TRBV7-9 and TRBJ2-1; TRBD2 matches 8 bases. V lost 5 bases to trimming and J lost 0 bases; unmatched junction nucleotides: 3. The CDR3 spans 15 residues. Germline assignment: CDR1 SEHNR and CDR2 FQNEAQ (reference sequence). The CDR3 DNA reads as TGTGCCAGCAGCCAGAGCGGGGGCTCCTACAATGAGCAGTTCTTC. Encoded protein: CASSQSGGSYNEQFF.

The V gene is TRBV7-6, the J gene TRBJ2-5; no clear D gene. The tail of the sequence fits TRBJ2-7 better, so the J call may be wrong. In germline, CDR1 is SGHVS, CDR2 FNYEAQ. CDR3 size: 12 residues. CDR3 DNA: TGTGCCAGCAGGTCGGACGGATACGAGCAGTACTTC. Translated: CASRSDGYEQYF.

V is TRBV5-1 and J is TRBJ1-1; 7 bases are a match to TRBD1. The CDR3 is 15 residues long. Germline V lookup: CDR1 SGHRS, CDR2 YFSETQ. The V and J ends lost 1 base and 7 bases, in that order; junction bases with no gene match: 10. The CDR3 nucleotides read TGCGCCAGCAGCTTGAATTTCGGGACAGTGCGTGAAGCTTTCTTT. This codes for CASSLNFGTVREAFF.

The chain has TRBV27 and TRBJ2-1; 11 nucleotides line up with TRBD2. The V gene end was trimmed by 6 bases and the J gene end by 2 bases; junction bases not matched to a gene: 6. The CDR3 spans 16 residues. CDR1 is MNHEY, CDR2 SMNVEV, per germline (reference sequence). The CDR3 loop is CASSLSGRGTYNEQFF. DNA for the CDR3: TGTGCCAGCAGCCTTAGCGGGAGGGGAACCTACAATGAGCAGTTCTTC.

The chain couples TRBV5-5 to TRBJ1-1, with D unclear. V was trimmed by 4 bases and J by 1 base, leaving 11 bases between them. Germline V gene lookup returns CDR1 SGHKS and CDR2 YYEKEE (reference sequence). The CDR3 has 14 amino acids. CDR3 sequence: CASSPRGGNTEAFF. DNA for the CDR3: TGTGCCAGCAGCCCCCGAGGAGGGAACACTGAAGCTTTCTTT.

V gene TRBV4-3 combines with J gene TRBJ2-7; no clear D gene. CDR3 length: 15 amino acids. Trimming left V 0 bases short and J 2 bases short, with 11 bases between. The germline V gene encodes CDR1 LGHNA and CDR2 YSLEER. The CDR3 is CASSQDNGGPYEQYF. The CDR3 region has the DNA TGCGCCAGCAGCCAAGATAACGGCGGCCCCTACGAGCAGTACTTC.

The V call is TRBV9, the J call TRBJ2-5; TRBD2 matches 8 bases. The CDR3 runs 16 residues. V lost 0 bases, J lost 4 bases, and 8 bases stayed unmatched. Germline CDR1 SGDLS, CDR2 YYNGEE. The CDR3: CASSVGIAGLRETQYF. The CDR3 nucleotides are TGTGCCAGCAGCGTAGGAATAGCGGGGCTTCGAGAGACCCAGTACTTC.

As regards this clone: An end of the junction differs from the germline gene, which may be a read error. This chain links TRBV28 with TRBJ2-1; TRBD2 matches 11 bases. The CDR3 totals 17 residues. Germline CDR1 MDHEN, CDR2 SYDVKM. The CDR3 reads CASSLAPGLAAYIEQFF. The CDR3, as DNA: TGTGCCAGCAGTCTTGCGCCGGGACTAGCGGCTTACATTGAGCAGTTCTTC. The complete variable domain, with remaining parts taken from reference TRBV28 and TRBJ2-1, reads DVKVTQSSRYLVKRTGEKVFLECVQDMDHENMFWYRQDPGLGLRLIYFSYDVKMKEKGDIPEGYSVSREKKERFSLILESASTNQTSMYLCASSLAPGLAAYIEQFFGPGTRLTVL.